This T cell receptor (beta chain) is from a study of blood T cells in healthy people across ages. PCR was performed a second time for about 7 to 12 cycles using a sample-barcoded 5' primer and a J-beta primer mix. Each CDR3 protein gets one entry after TCRdb re-called the 5' RACE reads with MiXCR. Of approximately 850,000 distinct CDR3 sequences in the sample, roughly 64% were seen once. Broader study findings: Compared with aged donors, long-lived donors showed fewer expanded clones, suggesting selection.

Regarding this clonotype: What it binds is unknown.

Russia was home to the donors, healthy Caucasian individuals aged roughly 6 to 100. Each sample used at least 6.5 million PBMCs. The TCR originated in a man younger than 40 in good health. The specimen sequenced was blood.

CDR3 in amino acids: CSVGSRDGSGYTF. CDR3 coding DNA: TGCAGCGTGGGATCCCGGGACGGATCTGGCTACACCTTC. This sequence joins TRBV29-1 and TRBJ1-2, with a possible D match to TRBD1 (5 bases). The V and J ends lost 6 bases and 7 bases respectively, with 18 bases between them. The germline V gene has CDR1 SQVTM and CDR2 ANQGSEA. CDR3 length: 13 amino acids.